The 14 T cell receptor beta chains below come from one sample, sequenced in a study of cytotoxic CD8 clonotypes in ibrutinib-treated CLL. Some clones are missing from TCRdb's copy, which holds only in-frame ones; the method was immunoSEQ multiplex PCR. The sample holds approximately 190,000 clones, over 65% seen once. The material was PBMCs, obtained after 12 months of ibrutinib treatment. The receptors derive from a human donor with chronic lymphocytic leukemia.

The rearrangement joins TRBV29-1 to TRBJ1-3; D is perhaps TRBD1 (5 bases). The CDR3 totals 15 residues. V was pared by 2 bases and J by 0 bases, with 11 bases between. Germline V CDR1 and CDR2: SQVTM, ANQGSEA. The CDR3 DNA reads TGCAGCGTTGAATGGGACCAAAACTCTGGAAACACCATATATTTT. This translates into CSVEWDQNSGNTIYF.

This clone was counted many times. The chain carries TRBV14 and TRBJ2-1; D gene ambiguous. V shed 5 bases and J shed 0 bases, with 17 bases lying between them. This CDR3 has 17 residues. In germline, CDR1 is SGHDN, CDR2 FVKESK. CDR3 bases: TGTGCCAGCAGCAAAAGAGCCTCCACAAGCTCCTACAATGAGCAGTTCTTC. Its translation: CASSKRASTSSYNEQFF.

The rearrangement uses TRBV18 and TRBJ2-3; D might be TRBD2 (7 bases). The CDR3 is made up of 15 amino acids. Trimming removed 1 base at V and 5 bases at J, with 13 bases between. Per germline, CDR1 KGHSH and CDR2 LQKENI. CDR3: CASSPRGGGIDTQYF. The CDR3 DNA reads as TGTGCCAGCTCACCACGCGGCGGGGGCATAGATACGCAGTATTTT.

The chain uses TRBV28 and TRBJ2-7, with 11 bases that match TRBD2. The CDR3 extends over 14 amino acids. Germline CDR1 reads MDHEN; CDR2 reads SYDVKM. V lost 6 bases, J lost 1 base, and 2 bases stayed unmatched. The CDR3 here is CASRRTSGSYEQYF. DNA for the CDR3: TGTGCCAGCAGGAGGACTAGCGGGTCCTACGAGCAGTACTTC.

The chain combines TRBV30 with TRBJ2-5; tentative D call: TRBD1 (5 bases). V was shortened by 0 bases and J by 3 bases, with 14 bases between the two germline ends. The germline CDR1 and CDR2 sequences are GTSNPN and SVGIG (reference sequence). CDR3 length: 15 amino acids. The CDR3 nucleotides are TGTGCCTGGAGTGTACCAGGGCCAGGAGAAGAGACCCAGTACTTC. Amino acids: CAWSVPGPGEETQYF. Full variable domain (outside the CDR3, taken from reference TRBV30 and TRBJ2-5): SQTIHQWPATLVQPVGSPLSLECTVEGTSNPNLYWYRQAAGRGLQLLFYSVGIGQISSEVPQNLSASRPQDRQFILSSKKLLLSDSGFYLCAWSVPGPGEETQYFGPGTRLLVL.

This chain joins TRBV6-5 and TRBJ1-5, with TRBD1 as a possible D gene (6 bases). The V and J ends lost 5 bases and 2 bases respectively, with 10 bases between them. The CDR3 sequence is 14 residues long. CDR1 and CDR2 (germline): MNHEY, SVGAGI. The DNA of the CDR3 is TGTGCCAGCAGTACTTACAGGGGCAATCAGCCCCAGCATTTT. As protein: CASSTYRGNQPQHF.

The CDR3: CASTQGVPGELFF. The CDR3 DNA reads TGTGCCAGCACCCAGGGTGTTCCCGGGGAGCTGTTTTTT. The chain couples TRBV6-5 to TRBJ2-2; D may be TRBD1 (5 bases). The CDR3 runs 13 residues. Deletions cut 7 bases from V and 6 bases from J, with 12 bases between. Germline CDR1 and CDR2: MNHEY and SVGAGI.

The chain is built from TRBV18 and TRBJ2-5; D gene unclear. The CDR3 loop spans 12 amino acids. Germline V gives CDR1 KGHSH, CDR2 LQKENI. Trimming stripped 7 bases from V and 3 bases from J, with 9 bases between. CDR3 DNA sequence: TGTGCCAGCTTCCGGGTAGAAGAGACCCAGTACTTC. Amino acids: CASFRVEETQYF.

This clone appeared a few times. The chain recombines TRBV30 with TRBJ1-2; 10 bases agree with TRBD1. The CDR3 is made up of 15 amino acids. CDR1 is GTSNPN and CDR2 is SVGIG in the germline V gene (reference sequence). Germline trimming cut 4 bases from V and 0 bases from J; bases unmatched to any gene: 5. DNA for the CDR3: TGTGCCTGGAATAGGGACAGGGGAGCTAACTATGGCTACACCTTC. Translation gives CAWNRDRGANYGYTF.

In its sample, this clone was seen once. The chain combines TRBV6-5 with TRBJ1-1, with a tentative D call TRBD1 (5 bases). The V gene lost 6 bases and the J gene lost 7 bases, with 12 bases spanning the gap. The CDR3 runs to 12 residues. Germline loops: CDR1 MNHEY, CDR2 SVGAGI. The CDR3 DNA follows: TGTGCCAGCAGGGCGCAGGGTGATGAAGCTTTCTTT. This gives the protein CASRAQGDEAFF.

This chain connects TRBV6-5 to TRBJ2-7; tentatively, D is TRBD2 (6 bases). CDR3 size: 14 residues. The germline V gene encodes CDR1 MNHEY and CDR2 SVGAGI. V lost 5 bases and J 2 bases, leaving 13 bases between the germline ends. Here the CDR3 reads CASSEGGVPYEQYF. The CDR3 nucleotides read TGTGCCAGCAGTGAAGGAGGGGTCCCCTACGAGCAGTACTTC.

The chain is built from TRBV5-1 and TRBJ2-3; D perhaps matches TRBD2 (5 bases). Between the trimmed V and J ends, which lost 3 bases and 2 bases, there was a span of 10 bases. The CDR3 has 14 residues. CDR1 is SGHRS and CDR2 is YFSETQ in the germline V gene. In DNA form, the CDR3 reads TGCGCCAGCAGCTCCGGACTTTTCACAGATACGCAGTATTTT. It yields the protein CASSSGLFTDTQYF.

The V and J genes are TRBV28 and TRBJ1-3; D might be TRBD1 (5 bases). This CDR3 region has 14 residues. Germline CDR1 reads MDHEN; CDR2 reads SYDVKM. Deletions cut 1 base from V and 3 bases from J, with 7 bases between. The CDR3 protein is CASSLLRGGNTIYF. CDR3 in DNA: TGTGCCAGCAGTTTATTAAGGGGTGGAAACACCATATATTTT.

V gene TRBV15 combines with J gene TRBJ1-5; D remains unclear. CDR3 length equals 15 residues. The germline V gene has CDR1 LNHNV and CDR2 YYDKDF (reference sequence). V lost 5 bases and J lost 0, with 11 bases in between. The CDR3: CATSVDGFSNQPQHF. The CDR3 DNA reads TGTGCCACCAGCGTTGACGGGTTTAGCAATCAGCCCCAGCATTTT.